This T cell receptor beta chain comes out of a study of beta chain features in type 1 diabetes. Whole-study results and caveats: Diminished insertions and augmented deletions at VDJ junctions characterized type 1 diabetes patients. Among patients, naive, central memory and Treg TCRB repertoires appeared more similar than among healthy donors. Because the template was cDNA, high-expressing cells might be over-represented.

The CDR3 is 16 residues long. With 2 bases clipped from V and 7 bases from J, the junction kept 6 bases outside the gene matches. Germline V gene sequence: CDR1 SGHTA, CDR2 FQGNSA. The whole isolated RNA underwent reverse transcription, so sequencing captured expressed TCRB transcripts. Clones were sequenced by immunoSEQ multiplex PCR, and TCRdb holds only the in-frame ones, with some missing. The table records just under 150,000 clones, 8% to 13% of them present only once. In its sample, this clone was seen a few times. What it binds is unknown. This clonotype was obtained from a man between 18 and 29 years old in good health. Sequencing was carried out using naive CD4+ T cells from blood. V gene TRBV7-2 combines with J gene TRBJ2-1; the match to TRBD2 covers 12 bases. The CDR3 is CASSLSLAGGRNEQFF. The CDR3 DNA is TGTGCCAGCAGCTTATCTCTAGCGGGGGGGCGGAATGAGCAGTTCTTC. The complete variable domain, with remaining parts taken from reference TRBV7-2 and TRBJ2-1, reads GAGVSQSPSNKVTEKGKDVELRCDPISGHTALYWYRQSLGQGLEFLIYFQGNSAPDKSGLPSDRFSAERTGGSVSTLTIQRTQQEDSAVYLCASSLSLAGGRNEQFFGPGTRLTVL.